This T cell receptor beta chain comes out of a study of shared clonotypes between healthy human individuals (TCRdb year 2020). With regard to the full study: The cohort included a few men and two women between 18 and 49 years of age. To estimate repertoire size and how much clonotypes are shared between individuals, the study performed deep sequencing of blood TCR repertoires from about 5 healthy adults. Per donor, three plates each were used for CD4 naive and CD4 memory, two for CD8 naive, and one for CD8 memory. Each donor's leukapheresis produced roughly between roughly 0.94 and 9.5 billion PBMCs. To increase sequencing depth and limit assay-specific biases, different laboratories used diverse techniques to prepare libraries and sequence TCR repertoires. Results and caveats for the whole study, not just this receptor: Naive subsets generally had larger estimated clonotype richness than memory subsets did. Pairwise subsampling indicated that sequencing depth was expected to affect the degree of clonotype sharing among donors. Sampling was restricted to blood, and TCR repertoires in tissue are likely to differ from TCR repertoires in blood. When a few donors were compared, the shared fraction of clonotypes was 5% to 6.5% for naive CD4, about 4% for naive CD8, 2.3% for memory CD4, and 0.35% to 0.4% for memory CD8. Because the study included a small number of donors, the genetic and exposure-history diversity represented was limited. Rarefaction of sorted-subset datasets indicated incomplete sequencing despite the large sequencing depth. Compared with non-shared clonotypes, the clonotypes found in all four sorted-subset donors had higher generation probabilities.

V and J are truncated by 4 bases and 4 bases respectively, leaving an intervening sequence of 8 bases. The CDR3 runs 13 residues from the cysteine to the phenylalanine. Just CDR3 DNA is preserved here, 39 bases in frame from base 1. The germline V gene provides CDR1 LGHNA and CDR2 YSLEER. Using the deep immunoSEQ assay, multiplex PCR amplified TCR CDR3 regions from genomic DNA. Extracted genomic DNA from each cell subset was distributed evenly across all wells of several immunoSEQ 96-well plates, and each plate was treated as a replicate. Each replicate PCR for sorted subsets received roughly 0.2 ug genomic DNA, equal to about 30,000 T cell genomes. Purified libraries were measured with a Qubit 3.0 fluorometer, size-checked on a Bioanalyzer 2100, and measured again with the KAPA Library Quantification kit. Every immunoSEQ 96-well plate was sequenced on a separate single-read 150-cycle Illumina NextSeq 550 flow cell. The authors' analysis ran thus. The immunoSEQ output contained only junctional sequences without quality scores, so filtering could not match that applied to full-length reads. To assign V/J genes and CDR3, sequences were annotated against IMGT germline references using PyIR, a Python wrapper for IgBLAST v1.9. Reads were filtered out if the reads had weak V/J assignments (E-value above 1e-6), no CDR3, stop codons, out-of-frame junctions, or ambiguous translated residues. V3J clonotypes were defined as sequences sharing the same inferred V gene, J gene, and CDR3 amino acid sequence. The percentage overlap between two repertoires was calculated by dividing the number of shared unique clonotypes by the size of the smaller repertoire. RTK rarefaction, the Chao1 estimator, and Recon v2.1 estimates of unobserved clonotypes were used to assess repertoire richness. Generation probabilities for all TCRbeta clonotypes obtained by the gDNA method from a handful of donors were computed using OLGA. TCRdb carries this immuneACCESS record with in-frame sequences only. Its versions omit some clonotypes, under half of them owing to an unresolved V gene in the studies checked, with the rest unexplained. D and trimming come from the DNA, and the V and J calls and clone size come from that table. This sample comprises millions of clones, about 92% of them detected only once. The top ten hold about 0.39% of the sample.

On this clone: The antigen it recognizes is unknown. One base away there is no much larger clone; base qualities are not given.

The donors were healthy, HIV-negative adults with no recently reported acute infections or vaccinations. All donors were Caucasian adults living in Nashville, Tennessee, USA. CD4+ T cells were enriched through magnetic negative selection, after which naive cells were positively selected on CD45RA and the remaining negative fraction served as the memory subset. After blood collection by leukapheresis, PBMCs were isolated using Ficoll-Histopaque density gradient centrifugation and then cryopreserved in the vapor phase of liquid nitrogen. Analytical flow cytometry was used to check the purity and quantity of every magnetically sorted T cell population. Genomic DNA was isolated from each sorted fraction and quantified by UV absorbance on a Nanodrop 2000c.

The chain joins TRBV4-3 to TRBJ1-3, with the D gene too uncertain to name. The source of this sequence is a young man in good health. Some clones in this sample may be carry-over from other donors' samples. The sample comprised naive CD4+ T cells from PBMCs. The cell subset or site label, as the study defines it: CD45RA+ positively selected. The CDR3 protein sequence reads: CASSPRSGNTIYF. The nucleotide sequence is TGCGCCAGCAGCCCGAGATCGGGAAACACCATATATTTT.